Presented here are 21 T cell receptor beta chains from one specimen sequenced in a study of graft-versus-host responses after intestinal transplantation. Grafts had their tissue processed, releasing intraepithelial and lamina propria lymphocytes. The method was immunoSEQ multiplex PCR; TCRdb's version includes in-frame clones alone and lacks a portion of them. This sample has around 16,000 clones, with around three quarters found just once. The source was ileum tissue, collected almost 470 days after intestinal transplant. The receptor set was obtained from a human patient who received an intestinal transplant, so some T cells may come from the graft donor.

This clone was observed a handful of times. V is TRBV18 and J is TRBJ2-7, with D perhaps being TRBD1 or TRBD2 (5 bases each). Trimming shortened V by 3 bases and J by 6 bases, and 12 bases separated the two germline ends. The CDR3 contains 13 residues. The germline gives CDR1 KGHSH, CDR2 LQKENI. The CDR3 is CASSPGPPLEQYF. The CDR3, as DNA: TGTGCCAGCTCACCGGGACCTCCGCTCGAGCAGTACTTC.

The J gene is TRBJ1-5, the V gene TRBV4-3; D unresolved. The CDR3 consists of 14 residues. Trimming shortened V by 3 bases and J by 3 bases, and 9 bases separated the two germline ends. CDR1 and CDR2 from the germline V gene are LGHNA and YSLEER. The DNA of the CDR3 is TGCGCCAGCAGCCAGGATCAAACCAATCAGCCCCAGCATTTT. This translates into CASSQDQTNQPQHF.

The chain recombines TRBV6-1 with TRBJ1-2; D gene ambiguous. The V end lost 0 bases, the J end lost 4 bases, and 3 bases lay between the germline ends. The CDR3 is 12 residues long. Germline V lookup: CDR1 MNHNS, CDR2 SASEGT. The CDR3 nucleotides are TGTGCCAGCAGTGAAGCAGTCTATGGCTACACCTTC. It specifies CASSEAVYGYTF.

This clone was seen only once. V usage is TRBV18 and J usage is TRBJ1-2, with D hard to call. There are 15 residues in the CDR3. Deletions cut 3 bases from V and 0 bases from J, with 11 bases between. Per germline, CDR1 KGHSH and CDR2 LQKENI. The CDR3 DNA reads as TGTGCCAGCTCACCTCTGGACGGAGCTAACTATGGCTACACCTTC. It codes for CASSPLDGANYGYTF.

The chain's CDR3 is CASSPTGDYGYTF. CDR3 coding DNA: TGTGCCAGCAGCCCCACAGGGGACTATGGCTACACCTTC. The chain joins TRBV6-1 to TRBJ1-2, with 7 bases aligning to TRBD1. The CDR3 contains 13 residues. CDR1 and CDR2 from the germline V gene are MNHNS and SASEGT. J gave up 3 bases and V 6 bases, and 4 bases lay outside the gene matches.

This clone was observed once. This rearrangement joins TRBV2 to TRBJ2-1, with 7 bases that match TRBD1. The germline V gene encodes CDR1 SNHLY and CDR2 FYNNEI. The CDR3 loop spans 12 amino acids. Trimming took 9 bases from V and 9 from J; bases not matched to a gene: 8. The CDR3 DNA is TGTGCCAGGGACAGGTCGATGATTGAGCAGTTCTTC. It yields the protein CARDRSMIEQFF.

V and J are TRBV6-6 and TRBJ1-1; D is uncertain. Trimming left V 5 bases short and J 1 base short, with 17 bases between. Germline CDR1 is MNHNY and CDR2 is SVGAGI (reference sequence). The CDR3 is 16 residues long. The DNA for the CDR3 is TGTGCCAGCAGTCAGTTGTCCGTCCGGGAGAACACTGAAGCTTTCTTT. Protein sequence: CASSQLSVRENTEAFF.

This clone was counted a few times. This chain links TRBV11-3 with TRBJ1-2; TRBD1 aligns across 8 bases. The V and J ends lost 4 bases and 4 bases, in that order; junction bases with no gene match: 2. From germline, CDR1 is SGHNT and CDR2 YENEEA. CDR3 length equals 13 residues. The CDR3 protein is CASSWTGSYGYTF. The CDR3 DNA reads as TGTGCCAGCAGCTGGACAGGGTCCTATGGCTACACCTTC.

The CDR3: CASSLGGAPSTDTQYF. The DNA of the CDR3 is TGTGCCAGCAGCTTGGGCGGAGCCCCTAGCACAGATACGCAGTATTTT. The V and J genes are TRBV5-8 and TRBJ2-3; D gene unclear. Germline CDR1 is SGHTS and CDR2 is YDEGEE. V was clipped by 0 bases and J by 0 bases, with 11 bases between them. The CDR3 sequence is 16 residues long.

The CDR3 DNA reads as TGTGCCAGCAGTGAAGCGGGGGGTACGGAGACCCAGTACTTC. Translated: CASSEAGGTETQYF. The V and J genes are TRBV6-1 and TRBJ2-5; D possibly corresponds to TRBD2 (6 bases). With 0 bases removed from V and 5 bases from J, the gap between germline ends came to 10 bases. From germline, CDR1 is MNHNS and CDR2 SASEGT. This CDR3 comprises 14 residues.

The DNA of the CDR3 is TGTGCCAGCAGCTTAGCGGGGACCTACGAGCAGTACTTC. Protein sequence: CASSLAGTYEQYF. The rearrangement joins TRBV7-6 to TRBJ2-7; D is ambiguous. Per germline, CDR1 SGHVS and CDR2 FNYEAQ. V was cut by 0 bases and J by 2 bases, with 5 bases left in between. This CDR3 has 13 amino acids.

This chain connects TRBV6-1 to TRBJ1-4, with TRBD1 as a possible D gene (5 bases). Germline V gene data show CDR1 as MNHNS and CDR2 as SASEGT. V lost 4 bases, J lost 0 bases, and 12 bases lay in between. This CDR3 has 16 amino acids. The CDR3 region has the DNA TGTGCCAGCAGTGTGTGGGGGGTGGCAACTAATGAAAAACTGTTTTTT. This codes for CASSVWGVATNEKLFF.

This clone is medium-sized. The chain uses TRBV7-9 and TRBJ2-1, with 8 bases aligning to TRBD1. Losses at the gene ends were 1 base for V and 8 bases for J; bases not matched to a gene: 13. The CDR3 totals 17 residues. Germline V lookup: CDR1 SEHNR, CDR2 FQNEAQ (reference sequence). The CDR3 sequence: CASSLELAAGGIDEQFF. Written as DNA, the CDR3 is TGTGCCAGCAGCTTAGAGTTGGCGGCAGGGGGCATAGATGAGCAGTTCTTC.

This clone was observed a handful of times. The rearrangement links TRBV19 to TRBJ1-1; the D gene is possibly TRBD1 (5 bases). The CDR3 loop spans 16 amino acids. The germline gives CDR1 LNHDA, CDR2 SQIVND (reference sequence). V was shortened by 7 bases and J by 1 base, with 19 bases between the two germline ends. CDR3 residues: CASIPLQRQQNTEAFF. The CDR3 DNA is TGTGCCAGTATCCCCCTCCAGCGACAGCAGAACACTGAAGCTTTCTTT. The variable domain in full, completed from reference TRBV19 and TRBJ1-1, reads DGGITQSPKYLFRKEGQNVTLSCEQNLNHDAMYWYRQDPGQGLRLIYYSQIVNDFQKGDIAEGYSVSREKKESFPLTVTSAQKNPTAFYLCASIPLQRQQNTEAFFGQGTRLTVV.

The V call is TRBV28, the J call TRBJ2-5; maybe TRBD1 (6 bases). The J call is uncertain, as TRBJ2-7 better fits the DNA end. The CDR3 covers 17 residues. Germline V lookup: CDR1 MDHEN, CDR2 SYDVKM. CDR3 sequence reads: CASTKEVPGHTLYEQYF. CDR3 DNA sequence: TGTGCCAGCACGAAAGAAGTACCGGGACATACTTTATACGAGCAGTACTTC.

This chain uses TRBV6-4 with TRBJ2-1; 10 nucleotides line up with TRBD2. Losses at the gene ends were 10 bases for V and 8 bases for J; bases not matched to a gene: 14. Per germline, CDR1 MRHNA and CDR2 SNTAGT. The CDR3 contains 15 residues. CDR3 amino acids: CAIPRAGGPNHEQFF. In DNA form, the CDR3 reads TGTGCCATCCCTCGAGCGGGAGGGCCTAACCATGAGCAGTTCTTC.

The genes are TRBV6-6 and TRBJ2-5; no definite D call. The end of the DNA fits TRBJ2-7 better, so the J call may be wrong. The CDR3 consists of 15 residues. Germline loops: CDR1 MNHNY, CDR2 SVGAGI (reference sequence). CDR3 sequence reads: CASSARPAGHYEQYF. Written as DNA, the CDR3 is TGTGCCAGCAGTGCCCGACCAGCTGGGCACTACGAGCAGTACTTC.

This clone was seen only once. The chain employs TRBV19 and TRBJ2-3; D is perhaps TRBD2 (6 bases). The CDR3 contains 16 residues. Germline V gene sequence: CDR1 LNHDA, CDR2 SQIVND (reference sequence). Trimming cost V 2 bases and J 1 base, with 13 bases left between them. CDR3 loop: CASSIRGMGRTDTQYF. CDR3 nucleotide sequence: TGTGCCAGTAGTATACGGGGGATGGGGCGCACAGATACGCAGTATTTT. The full variable domain, its missing parts supplied by reference TRBV19 and TRBJ2-3, is DGGITQSPKYLFRKEGQNVTLSCEQNLNHDAMYWYRQDPGQGLRLIYYSQIVNDFQKGDIAEGYSVSREKKESFPLTVTSAQKNPTAFYLCASSIRGMGRTDTQYFGPGTRLTVL.

V is TRBV2 and J is TRBJ2-7; D not resolved. With 8 bases removed from V and 5 bases from J, the gap between germline ends came to 16 bases. CDR3 length equals 13 residues. CDR1 and CDR2 (germline): SNHLY, FYNNEI. CDR3 in amino acids: CASAPGIRDEQYF. CDR3 nucleotides: TGTGCCAGCGCCCCCGGTATCCGGGACGAGCAGTACTTC.

CDR3 region: CASRIGGVPTGWTEAFF. The DNA for the CDR3 is TGTGCCAGTAGAATCGGGGGCGTGCCGACAGGGTGGACTGAAGCTTTCTTT. The chain recombines TRBV19 with TRBJ1-1, with 7 bases aligning to TRBD1. With V trimmed by 6 bases and J by 5 bases, 18 bases remained unmatched. The CDR3 is made up of 17 amino acids. CDR1 and CDR2 (germline): LNHDA, SQIVND (reference sequence).

V usage is TRBV4-1 and J usage is TRBJ2-5; 7 bases are shared with TRBD2. The better agreement between TRBJ2-7 and the DNA end casts doubt on the J call. From germline, CDR1 is MGHRA and CDR2 YSYEKL. The length of the CDR3 is 16 residues. The CDR3 loop reads CASSQEPGLFVYEQYF. The CDR3, as DNA: TGCGCCAGCAGCCAGGAACCGGGACTATTTGTCTACGAGCAGTACTTC.